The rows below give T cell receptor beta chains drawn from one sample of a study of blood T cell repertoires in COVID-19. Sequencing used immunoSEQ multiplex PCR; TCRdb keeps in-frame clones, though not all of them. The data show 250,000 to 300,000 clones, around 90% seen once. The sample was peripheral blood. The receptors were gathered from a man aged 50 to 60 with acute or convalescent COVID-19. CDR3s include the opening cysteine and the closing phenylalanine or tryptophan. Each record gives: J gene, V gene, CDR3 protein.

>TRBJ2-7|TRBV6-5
CASSPQRGADYEQYF
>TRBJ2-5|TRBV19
CASSMRSGPIQETQYF
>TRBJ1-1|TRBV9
CASSGAPGTEAFF
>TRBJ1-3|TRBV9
CASSVGGAFGNTIYF
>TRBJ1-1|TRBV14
CASSRELIRGTEAFF
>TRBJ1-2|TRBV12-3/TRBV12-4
CASTGNYGYTF
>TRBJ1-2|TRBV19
CASVDRDYGYTF
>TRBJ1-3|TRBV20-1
CSASRTEILSGNTIYF
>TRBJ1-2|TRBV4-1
CASSHLLAGGYGYTF
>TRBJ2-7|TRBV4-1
CASSSLPPSSYEQYF
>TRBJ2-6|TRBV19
CASSMGGGPGANVLTF
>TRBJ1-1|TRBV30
CASHRQGNTEAFF
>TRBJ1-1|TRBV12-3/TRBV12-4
CASSFAGLEAFF
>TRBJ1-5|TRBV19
CASSIRDQPQHF
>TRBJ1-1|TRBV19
CATREGRDTEAFF
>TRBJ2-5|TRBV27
CASSKGGRGNARETQYF
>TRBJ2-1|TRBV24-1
CATSDPGGTGANEQFF
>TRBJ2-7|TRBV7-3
CASSLLPDYEQYF
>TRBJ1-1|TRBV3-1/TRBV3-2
CASSQDQRAFF
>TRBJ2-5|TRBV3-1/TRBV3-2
CASSRSEVRETQYF
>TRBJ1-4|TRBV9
CASSVVGGVGEKLFF
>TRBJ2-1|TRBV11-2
CASSPRLDPMYNEQFF
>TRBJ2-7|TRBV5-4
CASSPSGRGSYEQYF
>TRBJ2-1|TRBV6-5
CASTSSRQSYNEQFF
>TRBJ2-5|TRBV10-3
CAISESGAAGVETQYF